The clone carrying this T cell receptor beta chain was seen many times. As yet, its antigen is unknown. This entry belongs to a study of early T cells in non-severe SARS-CoV-2 infection. Study background: From unsorted whole blood, bulk RNA was sequenced, and the chains remained unpaired.

Unique molecular identifiers were attached to individual cDNA molecules. TCRdb re-derived calls from the 5' RACE reads in MiXCR, one entry per CDR3 protein. This sample has 49,000 or so distinct CDR3 sequences, with more than 5.5% found just once. Study-level points and caveats: Sequences matched to VDJdb favored anti-spike CD8 responses, while private and CD4 specificities were missed.

Germline-derived CDR1 and CDR2 are SEHNR and FQNEAQ (reference sequence). Deletions cut 5 bases from V and 4 bases from J, with 9 bases between. The CDR3 is made up of 12 amino acids. The sequenced sample was whole blood, obtained at baseline. The V call is TRBV7-9, the J call TRBJ2-7; a possible D gene is TRBD2 (5 bases). The receptor was derived from an adult who was a healthcare worker with PCR-confirmed SARS-CoV-2 infection or an uninfected control (not recorded which). The CDR3 region is CASSTGLYEQYF. For the CDR3, the DNA is TGTGCCAGCAGCACGGGGTTATACGAGCAGTACTTC.